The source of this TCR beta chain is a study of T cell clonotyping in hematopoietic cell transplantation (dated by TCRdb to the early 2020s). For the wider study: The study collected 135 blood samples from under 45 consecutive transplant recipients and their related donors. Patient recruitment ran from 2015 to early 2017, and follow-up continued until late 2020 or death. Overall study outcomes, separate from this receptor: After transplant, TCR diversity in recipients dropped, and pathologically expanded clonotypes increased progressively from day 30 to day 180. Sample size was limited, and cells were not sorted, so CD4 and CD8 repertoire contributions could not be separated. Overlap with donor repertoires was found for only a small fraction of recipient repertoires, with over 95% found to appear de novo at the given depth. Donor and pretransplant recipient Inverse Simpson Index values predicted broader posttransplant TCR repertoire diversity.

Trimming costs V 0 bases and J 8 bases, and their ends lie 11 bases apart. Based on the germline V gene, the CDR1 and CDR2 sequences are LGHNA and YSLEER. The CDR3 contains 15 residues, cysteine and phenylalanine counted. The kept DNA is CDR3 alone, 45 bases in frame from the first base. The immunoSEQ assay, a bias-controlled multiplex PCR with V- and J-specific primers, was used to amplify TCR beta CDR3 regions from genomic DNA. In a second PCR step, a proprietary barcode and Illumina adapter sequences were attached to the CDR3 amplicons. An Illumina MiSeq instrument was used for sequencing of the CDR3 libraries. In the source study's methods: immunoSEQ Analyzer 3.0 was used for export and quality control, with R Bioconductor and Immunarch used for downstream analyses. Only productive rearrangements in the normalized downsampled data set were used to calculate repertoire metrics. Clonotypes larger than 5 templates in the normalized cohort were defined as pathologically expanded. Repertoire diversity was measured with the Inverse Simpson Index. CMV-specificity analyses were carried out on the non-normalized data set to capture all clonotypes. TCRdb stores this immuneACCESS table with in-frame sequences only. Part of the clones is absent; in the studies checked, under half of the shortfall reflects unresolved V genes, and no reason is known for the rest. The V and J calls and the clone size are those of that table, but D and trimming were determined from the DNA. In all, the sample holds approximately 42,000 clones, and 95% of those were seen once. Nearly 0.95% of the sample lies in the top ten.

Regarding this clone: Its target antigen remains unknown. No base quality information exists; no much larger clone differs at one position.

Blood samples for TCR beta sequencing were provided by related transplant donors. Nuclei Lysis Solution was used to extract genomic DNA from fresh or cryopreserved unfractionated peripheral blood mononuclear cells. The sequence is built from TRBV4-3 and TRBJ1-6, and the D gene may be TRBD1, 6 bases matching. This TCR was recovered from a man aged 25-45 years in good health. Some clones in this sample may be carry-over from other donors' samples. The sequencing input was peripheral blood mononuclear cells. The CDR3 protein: CASSQEGAGDSPLHF. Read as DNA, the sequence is TGCGCCAGCAGCCAAGAGGGGGCCGGGGATTCACCCCTCCACTTT.